The 5 T cell receptor beta chains given below trace back to one sample, sequenced in a study of blood T cell repertoires in COVID-19. Measured with immunoSEQ multiplex PCR; TCRdb has only the in-frame clones, and not every one. The table lists some 85,000 clones, around 80% of them singletons, with about half in the top ten. Sequencing used peripheral blood. Receptor source: a human donor in a cohort sampled during active COVID-19.

The chain joins TRBV24-1 to TRBJ2-7; the match to TRBD1 covers 10 bases. CDR1 is KGHDR and CDR2 is SFDVKD in the germline V gene. The CDR3 totals 16 residues. Losses at the gene ends were 3 bases for V and 0 bases for J; bases not matched to a gene: 4. The CDR3 region has the DNA TGTGCCACCAGTGATGCCCGGACAGGGGGCTCCTACGAGCAGTACTTC. This translates into CATSDARTGGSYEQYF.

This rearrangement joins TRBV11-3 to TRBJ2-1, with a tentative D call TRBD2 (5 bases). Germline V CDR1 and CDR2: SGHNT, YENEEA. Trimming took off 5 bases at V and 6 bases at J, with 11 bases between the two ends. This CDR3 is 13 amino acids long. This chain's CDR3 is CASSPGVGNEQFF. DNA of the CDR3: TGTGCCAGCAGCCCCGGGGTGGGCAATGAGCAGTTCTTC. Looking up the rest from reference TRBV11-3 and TRBJ2-1 gives the full variable domain: EAGVVQSPRYKIIEKKQPVAFWCNPISGHNTLYWYLQNLGQGPELLIRYENEEAVDDSQLPKDRFSAERLKGVDSTLKIQPAELGDSAVYLCASSPGVGNEQFFGPGTRLTVL.

The chain is built from TRBV24-1 and TRBJ2-2; D perhaps matches TRBD1 (7 bases). Trimming removed 9 bases from V and 7 bases from J, with 11 bases in between. In germline, CDR1 is KGHDR, CDR2 SFDVKD. The CDR3 contains 12 residues. The CDR3 DNA is TGTGCCACCCGGCAGGGGGGCGGGGAGCTGTTTTTT. It translates to CATRQGGGELFF.

V is TRBV18 and J is TRBJ1-5; D gene unclear. Germline V gene sequence: CDR1 KGHSH, CDR2 LQKENI. The CDR3 has 14 amino acids. V was cut by 3 bases and J by 2 bases, with 8 bases left in between. CDR3 in DNA: TGTGCCAGCTCACCGAATGAGGGCAATCAGCCCCAGCATTTT. It specifies CASSPNEGNQPQHF.

The chain has TRBV9 and TRBJ2-1, with a tentative D call TRBD2 (6 bases). CDR1 is SGDLS and CDR2 is YYNGEE in the germline V gene. Deletions cut 4 bases from V and 8 bases from J, with 22 bases between. CDR3 length equals 16 residues. The DNA for the CDR3 is TGTGCCAGCAGCCCCGCGGGGTTGGGGAAAATGGATGAGCAGTTCTTC. It codes for CASSPAGLGKMDEQFF. Based on the CDR3 plus reference TRBV9 and TRBJ2-1, the full variable domain is DSGVTQTPKHLITATGQRVTLRCSPRSGDLSVYWYQQSLDQGLQFLIQYYNGEERAKGNILERFSAQQFPDLHSELNLSSLELGDSALYFCASSPAGLGKMDEQFFGPGTRLTVL.